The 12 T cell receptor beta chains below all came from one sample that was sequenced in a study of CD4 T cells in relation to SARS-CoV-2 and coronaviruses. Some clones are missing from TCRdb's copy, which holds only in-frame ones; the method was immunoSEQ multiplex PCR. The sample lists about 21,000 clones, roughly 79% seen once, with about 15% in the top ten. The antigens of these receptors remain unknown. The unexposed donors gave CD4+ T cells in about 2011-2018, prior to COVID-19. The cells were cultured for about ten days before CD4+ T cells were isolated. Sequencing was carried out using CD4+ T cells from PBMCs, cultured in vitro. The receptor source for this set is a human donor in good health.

CDR3 loop: CASSVYTGAAEAFF. DNA of the CDR3: TGTGCCAGCAGCGTATATACCGGGGCCGCTGAAGCTTTCTTT. The chain employs TRBV9 and TRBJ1-1; D perhaps matches TRBD1 (5 bases). With 1 base removed from V and 6 bases from J, the gap between germline ends came to 13 bases. Germline V CDR1 and CDR2: SGDLS, YYNGEE. CDR3 size: 14 residues.

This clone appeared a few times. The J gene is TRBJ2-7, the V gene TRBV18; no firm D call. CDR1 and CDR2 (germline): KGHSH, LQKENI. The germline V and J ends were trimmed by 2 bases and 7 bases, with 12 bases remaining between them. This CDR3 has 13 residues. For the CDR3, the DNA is TGTGCCAGCTCACCAGGGCGGCAGTGGGAGCAGTACTTC. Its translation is CASSPGRQWEQYF.

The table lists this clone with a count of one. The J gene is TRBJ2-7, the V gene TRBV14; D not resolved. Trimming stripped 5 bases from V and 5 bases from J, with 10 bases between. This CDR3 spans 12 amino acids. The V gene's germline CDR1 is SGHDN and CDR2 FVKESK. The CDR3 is CASSSGGHEQYF. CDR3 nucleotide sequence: TGTGCCAGCAGCTCAGGCGGTCACGAGCAGTACTTC.

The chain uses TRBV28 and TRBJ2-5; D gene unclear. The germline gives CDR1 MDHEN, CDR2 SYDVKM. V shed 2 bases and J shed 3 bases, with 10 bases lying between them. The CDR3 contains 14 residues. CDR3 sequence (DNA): TGTGCCAGCAGTTTACGCCTAGGTGAAGAGACCCAGTACTTC. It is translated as CASSLRLGEETQYF.

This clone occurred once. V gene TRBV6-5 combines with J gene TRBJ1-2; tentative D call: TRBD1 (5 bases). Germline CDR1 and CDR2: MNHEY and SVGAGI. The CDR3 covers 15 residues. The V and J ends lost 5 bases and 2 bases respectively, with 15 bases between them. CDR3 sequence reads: CASSKRLEGNYGYTF. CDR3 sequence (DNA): TGTGCCAGCAGTAAACGCCTGGAGGGGAACTATGGCTACACCTTC.

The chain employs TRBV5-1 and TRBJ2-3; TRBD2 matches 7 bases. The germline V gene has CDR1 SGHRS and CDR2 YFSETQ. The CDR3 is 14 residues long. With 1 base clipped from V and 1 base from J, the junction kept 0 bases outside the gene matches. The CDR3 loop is CASSLTSGTDTQYF. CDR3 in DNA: TGCGCCAGCAGCTTGACTAGCGGCACAGATACGCAGTATTTT.

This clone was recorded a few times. CDR3 loop: CASSLTTEAFF. The CDR3 DNA sequence: TGTGCCAGCAGTTTGACCACTGAAGCTTTCTTT. V and J are TRBV12-3 or TRBV12-4 and TRBJ1-1; D not resolved. This CDR3 has 11 amino acids. V lost 3 bases and J lost 4, with 3 bases in between.

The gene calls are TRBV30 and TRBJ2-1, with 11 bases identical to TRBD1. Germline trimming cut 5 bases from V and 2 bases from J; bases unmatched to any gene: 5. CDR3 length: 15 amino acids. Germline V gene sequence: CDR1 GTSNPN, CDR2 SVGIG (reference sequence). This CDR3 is CAWGGTGGTYNEQFF. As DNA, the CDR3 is TGTGCCTGGGGAGGGACAGGGGGGACCTACAATGAGCAGTTCTTC.

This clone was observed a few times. CDR3 loop: CASSMSRSFDEQFF. CDR3 nucleotides: TGTGCCAGTAGTATGTCCCGCTCGTTCGATGAGCAGTTCTTC. The chain links TRBV19 to TRBJ2-1; D remains ambiguous. With 3 bases removed from V and 8 bases from J, the gap between germline ends came to 14 bases. CDR1 LNHDA and CDR2 SQIVND come from the germline V gene (reference sequence). There are 14 residues in the CDR3.

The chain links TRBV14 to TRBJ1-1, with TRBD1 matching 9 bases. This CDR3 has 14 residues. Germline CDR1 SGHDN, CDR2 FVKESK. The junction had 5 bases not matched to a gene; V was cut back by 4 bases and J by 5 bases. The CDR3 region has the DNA TGTGCCAGCAGCCTACTCGGACAGGGGACTGAAGCTTTCTTT. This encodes CASSLLGQGTEAFF. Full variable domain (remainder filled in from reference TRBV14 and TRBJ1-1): EAGVTQFPSHSVIEKGQTVTLRCDPISGHDNLYWYRRVMGKEIKFLLHFVKESKQDESGMPNNRFLAERTGGTYSTLKVQPAELEDSGVYFCASSLLGQGTEAFFGQGTRLTVV.

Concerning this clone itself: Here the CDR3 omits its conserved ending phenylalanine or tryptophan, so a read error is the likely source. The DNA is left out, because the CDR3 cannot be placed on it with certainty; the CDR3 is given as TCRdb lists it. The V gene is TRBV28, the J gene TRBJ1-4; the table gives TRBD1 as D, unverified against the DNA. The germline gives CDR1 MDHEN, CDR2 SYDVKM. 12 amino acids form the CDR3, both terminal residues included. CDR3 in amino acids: CASSFSGLQVFS.

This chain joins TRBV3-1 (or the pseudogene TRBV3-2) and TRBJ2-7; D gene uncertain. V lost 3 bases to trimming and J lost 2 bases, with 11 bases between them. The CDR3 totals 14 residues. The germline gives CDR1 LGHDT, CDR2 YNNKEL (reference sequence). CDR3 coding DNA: TGTGCCAGCAGCCATATCAGCACAACCTACGAGCAGTACTTC. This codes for CASSHISTTYEQYF.